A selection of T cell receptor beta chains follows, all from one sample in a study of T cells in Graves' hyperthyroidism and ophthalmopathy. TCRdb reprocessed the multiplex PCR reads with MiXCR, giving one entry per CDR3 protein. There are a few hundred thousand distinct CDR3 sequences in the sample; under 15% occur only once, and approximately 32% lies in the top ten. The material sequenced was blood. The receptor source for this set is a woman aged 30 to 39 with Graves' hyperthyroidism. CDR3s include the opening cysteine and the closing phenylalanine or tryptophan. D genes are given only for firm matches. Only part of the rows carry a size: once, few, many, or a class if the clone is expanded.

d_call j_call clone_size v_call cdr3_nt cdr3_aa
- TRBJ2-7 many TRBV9 TGTGCCAGCAGCGTAGAAGCTCGGGGCGAGCAGTACTTC CASSVEARGEQYF
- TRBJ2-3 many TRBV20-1 TGCAGTGCTAGTGTGCGGGGTAGCACAGATACGCAGTATTTT CSASVRGSTDTQYF
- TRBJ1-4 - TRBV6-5 TGTGCCAGCAGTTACTCGGGGGTTGAAAAACTGTTTTTT CASSYSGVEKLFF
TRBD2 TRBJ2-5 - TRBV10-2 TGCGCCAGCAGTGAGTCGGCTAGCGGGGCCCAAGAGACCCAGTACTTC CASSESASGAQETQYF
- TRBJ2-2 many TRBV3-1 TGTGCCAGCAGCCAACATGGGGGGTCAGGGGAGCTGTTTTTT CASSQHGGSGELFF
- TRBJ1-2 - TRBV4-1 TGCGCCAGCAGCCAAGGTGAGGGTTCCCTCTATGGCTACACCTTC CASSQGEGSLYGYTF
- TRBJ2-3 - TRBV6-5 TGTGCCAGCAGTTACCTACACAGGGTAGGGGATACAGATACGCAGTATTTT CASSYLHRVGDTDTQYF
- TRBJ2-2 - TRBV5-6 TGTGCCAGCAGCTTGGTGGGGTATGGCACCGGGGAGCTGTTTTTT CASSLVGYGTGELFF
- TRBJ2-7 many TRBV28 TGTGCCAGCTCAGGGAACTACGAGCAGTACTTC CASSGNYEQYF
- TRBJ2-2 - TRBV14 TGTGCCAGCAGCCAGGACCGGGACTTGAAGCTGTTTTTT CASSQDRDLKLFF
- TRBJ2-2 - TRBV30 TGTGCCTGGGGATCCAGGGGGAACACCGGGGAGCTGTTTTTT CAWGSRGNTGELFF
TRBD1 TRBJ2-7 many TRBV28 TGTGCCAGCAGTTTAATCGATCGCTCATCCGGGACAGGGGTTCCCTACGAGCAGTACTTC CASSLIDRSSGTGVPYEQYF
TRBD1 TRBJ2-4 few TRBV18 TGTGCCAGCTCACCATTGGACAGGGGGATCGCCAAAAACATTCAGTACTTC CASSPLDRGIAKNIQYF
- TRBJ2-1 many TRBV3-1 TGTGCCAGCAGCCACTTGGGGGCGGGGGTTTCAAATGAGCAGTTCTTC CASSHLGAGVSNEQFF
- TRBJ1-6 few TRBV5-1 TGCGCCAGCAGCTTGAGGGCCAGGGGCGATTCACCCCTCCACTTT CASSLRARGDSPLHF
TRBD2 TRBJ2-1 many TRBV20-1 TGCAGTGCTAGACTAGCGGGAGGCCCGAGCTCCTACAATGAGCAGTTCTTC CSARLAGGPSSYNEQFF
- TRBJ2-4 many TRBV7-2 TGTGCCAGCAGCCAAGGAAACGGTTTGGGCAAAAACATTCAGTACTTC CASSQGNGLGKNIQYF
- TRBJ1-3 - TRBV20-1 TGCAGTGCTAGACCGCCACTGGGCAGGGGCCCTGGAAACACCATATATTTT CSARPPLGRGPGNTIYF
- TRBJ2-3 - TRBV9 TGTGCCAGCAGCCCCAGGGGGGGGATCCCCACAGATACGCAGTATTTT CASSPRGGIPTDTQYF
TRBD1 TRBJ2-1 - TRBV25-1 TGTGCCAGCAGTGAAGGGAGAAGGGGGCAGCCCTACAATGAGCAGTTCTTC CASSEGRRGQPYNEQFF
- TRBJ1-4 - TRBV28 TGTGCCAGCAGTTTTAGAGGGCTAGGGCCGGCGGCGGAAAAACTGTTTTTT CASSFRGLGPAAEKLFF
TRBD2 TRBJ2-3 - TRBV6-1 TGTGCCAGCAGTGATGCCGAGCAGCCGGGACTAGCGGGAGTAGATACGCAGTATTTT CASSDAEQPGLAGVDTQYF
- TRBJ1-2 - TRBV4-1 TGCGCCAGCAGCCAAGATCTGGACATAATAAACCCCTCTAACTATGGCTACACCTTC CASSQDLDIINPSNYGYTF
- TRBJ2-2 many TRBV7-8 TGTGCCAGCAGCAACCCCGGAGGAGACACCGGGGAGCTGTTTTTT CASSNPGGDTGELFF
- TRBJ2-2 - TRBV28 TGTGCCACCTCTCCCCCGACAGGGAACACCGGGGAGCTGTTTTTT CATSPPTGNTGELFF
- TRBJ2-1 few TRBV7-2 TGTGCCAGCAGCGGGAGTAGCTCCTACAATGAGCAGTTCTTC CASSGSSSYNEQFF